Presented here are 25 T cell receptor beta chains from one specimen sequenced in a study of Graves' ophthalmopathy and Graves' hyperthyroidism. The study amplified TCR beta CDR3 regions using RNA transcripts. The authors performed first-round RT-PCR with HTBI primers and then a second-round multiplex PCR. TCRdb independently ran MiXCR on the multiplex PCR reads; one entry per CDR3 protein. The repertoire holds 650,000 to 900,000 distinct CDR3 sequences, with roughly 41% as singletons. The specimen was peripheral blood. The source of these receptors is an adult man with Graves' ophthalmopathy.

In this sample, this clonotype turned up many times. CDR3 region: CASSDDGVVYEQYF. Here the CDR3 DNA reads TGTGCCAGCAGTGATGACGGGGTCGTCTACGAGCAGTACTTC. V is TRBV2 and J is TRBJ2-7; TRBD2 is a possible D gene (5 bases). V lost 3 bases and J 3 bases, leaving 12 bases between the germline ends. The germline V gene has CDR1 SNHLY and CDR2 FYNNEI. CDR3 length equals 14 residues.

This clonotype came up a few times. The J gene is TRBJ2-2, the V gene TRBV7-9; D unresolved. V was cut by 3 bases and J by 4 bases, with 15 bases left in between. Germline loops: CDR1 SEHNR, CDR2 FQNEAQ (reference sequence). This CDR3 has 16 amino acids. CDR3 sequence: CASSLVGQEVTGELFF. CDR3 DNA sequence: TGTGCCAGCAGCTTGGTGGGCCAGGAAGTCACCGGGGAGCTGTTTTTT. The full variable domain, its missing parts supplied by reference TRBV7-9 and TRBJ2-2, is DTGVSQNPRHKITKRGQNVTFRCDPISEHNRLYWYRQTLGQGPEFLTYFQNEAQLEKSRLLSDRFSAERPKGSFSTLEIQRTEQGDSAMYLCASSLVGQEVTGELFFGEGSRLTVL.

The table lists this clonotype with a few counts. The chain recombines TRBV7-9 with TRBJ2-2; D gene ambiguous. Germline V gene lookup returns CDR1 SEHNR and CDR2 FQNEAQ (reference sequence). Trimming left V 6 bases short and J 6 bases short, with 23 bases between. The CDR3 has 17 amino acids. The CDR3 bases are TGTGCCAGCAGTACCAATATCCCACAGTATAAGCCCGGGGAGCTGTTTTTT. Its translation: CASSTNIPQYKPGELFF.

To note about this clonotype: A read error is possible here, since a much larger clone lies one base away. This chain's CDR3 is CANTHTAMNTEAFF. The DNA for the CDR3 is TGCGCCAACACGCACACAGCCATGAACACTGAAGCTTTCTTT. The chain uses TRBV5-1 and TRBJ1-1; D uncertain. V was shortened by 9 bases and J by 0 bases, with 15 bases between the two germline ends. The germline gives CDR1 SGHRS, CDR2 YFSETQ. CDR3 length: 14 amino acids.

A note on this clonotype: Relative to the germline gene, one junction end is altered; a read error may explain this. The rearrangement links TRBV7-3 to TRBJ2-5; D is possibly TRBD1 or TRBD2 (7 bases each). Germline lookup yields CDR1 SGHTA and CDR2 FQGTGA. The CDR3 is 16 amino acids. CDR3 region: CASRSGEGQSQETRYF. The CDR3, as DNA: TGTGCCAGTAGAAGCGGGGAGGGACAGAGCCAAGAGACCCGGTACTTC.

This clonotype was seen more than once but under ten times. The J gene is TRBJ1-1, the V gene TRBV6-5; D may be TRBD1 (6 bases). Looked up from germline, CDR1 is MNHEY and CDR2 is SVGAGI. V shed 5 bases and J shed 3 bases, with 10 bases lying between them. The CDR3 is 13 residues long. In DNA form, the CDR3 reads TGTGCCAGCAGTCGGGACACCCACACTGAAGCTTTCTTT. Protein product: CASSRDTHTEAFF.

This clonotype was seen a handful of times. This chain uses TRBV6-5 with TRBJ1-2; D is possibly TRBD1 (5 bases). CDR3 length: 12 amino acids. V was shortened by 5 bases and J by 9 bases, with 13 bases between the two germline ends. Germline assignment: CDR1 MNHEY and CDR2 SVGAGI. The CDR3 nucleotides are TGTGCCAGCAGTCCCCGGGCAGGGAGCTACACCTTC. It is translated as CASSPRAGSYTF.

This clonotype was observed at least ten times. The chain uses TRBV19 and TRBJ1-5, with 7 positions matching TRBD1. CDR3 length: 13 amino acids. After removal of 7 bases from V and 7 bases from J, the junction contained 7 bases not matched to a gene. Germline CDR1 and CDR2: LNHDA and SQIVND (reference sequence). The DNA for the CDR3 is TGTGCCAGTAATGACAGGGCTGGGCAGCCCCAGCATTTT. It yields the protein CASNDRAGQPQHF.

The chain carries TRBV24-1 and TRBJ2-5, with a possible D match to TRBD2 (5 bases). V lost 3 bases and J 3 bases, leaving 10 bases between the germline ends. The CDR3 length is 14 residues. Germline V gives CDR1 KGHDR, CDR2 SFDVKD. The CDR3 region has the DNA TGTGCCACCAGTGATAGCGGAAGGGAAGAGACCCAGTACTTC. Translation gives CATSDSGREETQYF.

This rearrangement joins TRBV20-1 to TRBJ1-2, with a tentative D call TRBD1 (5 bases). Germline loops: CDR1 DFQATT, CDR2 SNEGSKA (reference sequence). Trimming left V 5 bases short and J 1 base short, with 17 bases between. This CDR3 spans 15 amino acids. The CDR3 loop is CSAPRMGGNNYGYTF. DNA for the CDR3: TGCAGTGCTCCACGTATGGGGGGAAATAACTATGGCTACACCTTC.

CDR3 nucleotides: TGTGCCAGCAGAAACTATCCTCCGGATGGATATCAGCCCCAGCATTTT. As protein: CASRNYPPDGYQPQHF. The gene calls are TRBV25-1 and TRBJ1-5; D not resolved. Germline lookup yields CDR1 MGHDK and CDR2 SYGVNS. V lost 6 bases to trimming and J lost 5 bases, with 20 bases between them. The CDR3 covers 16 residues.

The gene calls are TRBV5-6 and TRBJ2-7, with TRBD2 matching over 14 bases. The CDR3 is 16 residues long. Germline V gives CDR1 SGHDT, CDR2 YYEEEE. Germline trimming cut 3 bases from V and 4 bases from J; bases unmatched to any gene: 6. The CDR3 bases are TGTGCCAGCAGCTCTAGACTAGCGGGAGGGCCTTACGAGCAGTACTTC. Amino acids: CASSSRLAGGPYEQYF.

This clonotype came up a few times. The chain combines TRBV6-6 with TRBJ2-7; D is unresolved. V was shortened by 4 bases and J by 6 bases, with 19 bases between the two germline ends. This CDR3 is built from 15 residues. Germline V gene lookup returns CDR1 MNHNY and CDR2 SVGAGI (reference sequence). CDR3 residues: CASSFSGVGFGEQYF. The CDR3 DNA reads as TGTGCCAGCAGTTTCTCCGGTGTAGGGTTTGGCGAGCAGTACTTC.

In this sample, this clonotype turned up many times. The CDR3 region is CASSDETRDSYGYTF. In DNA form, the CDR3 reads TGTGCCAGCAGTGACGAAACCCGGGATTCCTATGGCTACACCTTC. J is TRBJ1-2 and V is TRBV2; D unclear. Between the trimmed V and J ends, which lost 3 bases and 4 bases, there was a span of 15 bases. Germline assignment: CDR1 SNHLY and CDR2 FYNNEI. The CDR3 consists of 15 residues. The complete variable domain, with remaining parts taken from reference TRBV2 and TRBJ1-2, reads EPEVTQTPSHQVTQMGQEVILRCVPISNHLYFYWYRQILGQKVEFLVSFYNNEISEKSEIFDDQFSVERPDGSNFTLKIRSTKLEDSAMYFCASSDETRDSYGYTFGSGTRLTVV.

This clonotype was counted a few times. The rearrangement links TRBV12-3 or TRBV12-4 to TRBJ1-2; TRBD1 is a possible D gene (6 bases). The V end lost 2 bases, the J end lost 0 bases, and 10 bases lay between the germline ends. This CDR3 comprises 15 residues. The CDR3 DNA reads TGTGCCAGCAGTTTACGGGGGGCGGCTAACTATGGCTACACCTTC. Its translation: CASSLRGAANYGYTF.

The chain couples TRBV7-2 to TRBJ1-5; 8 positions match TRBD1. The CDR3 length is 18 residues. From germline, CDR1 is SGHTA and CDR2 FQGNSA. J gave up 0 bases and V 5 bases, and 12 bases lay outside the gene matches. CDR3 sequence reads: CASSMTGVLGYSNQPQHF. CDR3 bases: TGTGCCAGCAGCATGACAGGGGTTCTGGGGTATAGCAATCAGCCCCAGCATTTT.

In this sample, this clonotype turned up many times. The chain uses TRBV15 and TRBJ1-4; possibly TRBD1 for D (5 bases). Trimming took 0 bases from V and 2 from J, leaving 7 bases between them. The CDR3 extends over 15 amino acids. Germline values: CDR1 LNHNV, CDR2 YYDKDF (reference sequence). This CDR3 is CATSRDRDTNEKLFF. The CDR3 DNA reads TGTGCCACCAGCAGAGACCGGGACACTAATGAAAAACTGTTTTTT.

Note on this clonotype: The CDR3 does not end in the conserved phenylalanine or tryptophan, so this is likely a read error. No DNA is shown, since the ends of the CDR3 on it are uncertain; the CDR3 is the one TCRdb lists. This chain links TRBV7-9 with TRBJ1-6; TRBD1, as called in the table, went unchecked against the DNA. The CDR3 adds up to 13 amino acids, both ends counted. CDR1 and CDR2 from the germline V gene are SEHNR and FQNEAQ (reference sequence). This CDR3 is CASSLATGRYRNY.

A single count supports this clonotype. V usage is TRBV29-1 and J usage is TRBJ2-5; 10 bases match TRBD1. V shed 1 base, J shed 5 bases, and the junction held 7 bases outside the gene matches. The length of the CDR3 is 15 residues. Germline CDR1 is SQVTM and CDR2 is ANQGSEA. The CDR3 reads CSVEGWDRGGETQYF. In nucleotides, the CDR3 is TGCAGCGTTGAAGGTTGGGACAGGGGTGGGGAGACCCAGTACTTC.

Comments on this clonotype: A much larger clone lies a single base off, so this may be a read error. This chain uses TRBV29-1 with TRBJ1-1; possible D gene TRBD1, 6 bases. The CDR3 is 18 residues long. The V gene's germline CDR1 is SQVTM and CDR2 ANQGSEA. The CDR3 nucleotides read TGCAGCGCTGAAGGAGTTTGGGCACCCTCCGGGACACTGAGTGAAGCTTTCTTT. It codes for CSAEGVWAPSGTLSEAFF. The complete variable domain, with remaining parts taken from reference TRBV29-1 and TRBJ1-1, reads SAVISQKPSRDICQRGTSLTIQCQVDSQVTMMFWYRQQPGQSLTLIATANQGSEATYESGFVIDKFPISRPNLTFSTLTVSNMSPEDSSIYLCSAEGVWAPSGTLSEAFFGQGTRLTVV.

This chain links TRBV24-1 with TRBJ1-5; D uncertain. Germline V lookup: CDR1 KGHDR, CDR2 SFDVKD. This CDR3 region has 13 residues. The ends were cut back, 11 bases at V and 7 bases at J, with 17 bases in the middle. The CDR3 loop is CASRDPGGQPQHF. The DNA for the CDR3 is TGTGCCAGCAGAGACCCAGGTGGACAGCCCCAGCATTTT.

Note on this clonotype: The germline gene is not matched at one end of the junction; a read error may be the cause. The chain is built from TRBV19 and TRBJ2-7; D tentatively fits TRBD1 or TRBD2 (5 bases each). The length of the CDR3 is 15 residues. The germline CDR1 and CDR2 sequences are LNHDA and SQIVND (reference sequence). CDR3 in amino acids: CASSIATGTSSEQYF. The CDR3, as DNA: TGTGCCAGTAGTATAGCAACTGGGACCTCCTCCGAGCAGTACTTC.

Notes on this clonotype: A much larger clone sits a single nucleotide away, making a read error possible. The chain combines TRBV7-9 with TRBJ1-1; 7 bases line up with TRBD1. The V segment lost 2 bases and the J segment 9 bases; nucleotides outside the gene matches: 6. This CDR3 has 13 amino acids. Germline CDR1 SEHNR, CDR2 FQNEAQ (reference sequence). CDR3 bases: TGTGCCAGCAGCTTAAATCCAGGGGGTAAAGCTTTCTTT. It specifies CASSLNPGGKAFF.

The gene calls are TRBV5-1 and TRBJ2-7; tentatively, D is TRBD1 or TRBD2 (9 bases each). Trimming took off 3 bases at V and 5 bases at J, with 27 bases between the two ends. CDR3 length: 18 residues. Germline values: CDR1 SGHRS, CDR2 YFSETQ. The CDR3 protein is CASSSEGLAGTGRDEQYF. Written as DNA, the CDR3 is TGCGCCAGCAGCTCCGAGGGACTAGCCGGGACAGGGAGGGACGAGCAGTACTTC.

This clonotype turned up a few times. The CDR3 loop is CASSAGAVKHF. The CDR3 DNA reads as TGTGCCAGCAGCGCCGGGGCCGTTAAGCACTTT. This chain connects TRBV5-8 to TRBJ1-6; D is perhaps TRBD1 (5 bases). CDR3 size: 11 residues. Trimming removed 4 bases at V and 19 bases at J, with 15 bases between. The germline CDR1 and CDR2 sequences are SGHTS and YDEGEE.